This T cell receptor beta chain was sequenced for a study of T-cell reconstitution after alpha-beta-depleted transplantation in children. Germline V gene lookup returns CDR1 MNHEY and CDR2 SMNVEV (reference sequence). The CDR3 runs 12 residues. V lost 3 bases to trimming and J lost 12 bases; unmatched junction nucleotides: 4. The TCRbeta library incorporated unique molecular identifiers. TCRdb fed the PCR reads into MiXCR, producing one record per CDR3 protein. The repertoire consists of nearly 550,000 distinct CDR3 sequences, with around 19% occurring once and the leading ten covering about 3.1%. The receptor was isolated from a human donor who donated a stem cell graft to a child with acute lymphoblastic leukemia. The chain links TRBV27 to TRBJ1-2; 10 bases are a match to TRBD1. Sequencing used PBMCs from the stem cell graft donor, obtained from the stem cell graft. The CDR3 sequence is CASSLSGQGNTF. The CDR3 DNA reads as TGTGCCAGCAGTTTGTCGGGACAGGGGAACACCTTC.